This T cell receptor beta chain comes out of a study of CD8+ T cells in alopecia areata. Noted treatment: oral pan-JAK inhibitor, 5-10 mg twice daily. The germline gives CDR1 SGHVS, CDR2 FQNEAQ. The CDR3 extends over 14 amino acids. Trimming pared 1 base from V and 0 bases from J, leaving 7 bases between. RNA was extracted and reverse transcribed into cDNA as the sequencing template. Sequenced by immunoSEQ multiplex PCR; TCRdb stores in-frame clones only, minus some. This table has just under 65,000 clones, about 43% appearing once. The material sequenced was CD8+ T cells sorted from blood, taken at approximately week 36, from a patient treated with tofacitinib. The source of this sequence is a human donor with alopecia areata. The chain recombines TRBV7-8 with TRBJ2-7; D remains unclear. The CDR3 loop is CASSLEQSSYEQYF. CDR3 nucleotides: TGTGCCAGCAGCTTAGAACAGTCCTCCTACGAGCAGTACTTC.